This is a list of T cell receptor beta chains from one sample in a study of blood T cell repertoires in COVID-19. TCRdb keeps only in-frame clones here, not all; method: immunoSEQ multiplex PCR. The table has approximately 150,000 clones, 84% seen once. The sample taken for sequencing was PBMCs or T cells enriched from blood (not recorded which). The receptors derive from a woman aged 45-65 years with acute COVID-19. CDR3s include the opening cysteine and the closing phenylalanine or tryptophan. D genes are given only for firm matches.

D gene	V gene	J gene	CDR3 protein
TRBD1	TRBV19	TRBJ1-5	CASSTLRGRDQPQHF
-	TRBV29-1	TRBJ2-3	CSVGPDGGDTQYF
TRBD2	TRBV11-1	TRBJ2-7	CASSLLGTSEQYF
-	TRBV2	TRBJ2-1	CASREHNLGRTYNEQFF
-	TRBV14	TRBJ1-1	CASSQATGGTEAFF
-	TRBV5-1	TRBJ2-1	CASSNPRNEQFF
TRBD2	TRBV9	TRBJ2-1	CASSAAGTINEQFF
-	TRBV5-1	TRBJ2-5	CASSAGGSQETQYF
TRBD1	TRBV7-2	TRBJ2-4	CASSPRQGGDIQYF
TRBD2	TRBV7-9	TRBJ2-7	CASSYPTSGRALYEQYF
-	TRBV9	TRBJ2-2	CASSTQDGNTGELFF
TRBD1	TRBV2	TRBJ1-6	CASIGQGDYSPLHF
TRBD2	TRBV9	TRBJ2-7	CASSEAGEVYEQYF
-	TRBV4-3	TRBJ2-3	CASSGTPGAGDTQYF
TRBD2	TRBV19	TRBJ2-3	CASSNHAGVPTDTQYF
-	TRBV29-1	TRBJ2-7	CSVAVAGILTYEQYF
-	TRBV27	TRBJ2-3	CASSSLQGPASTDTQYF
TRBD2	TRBV29-1	TRBJ2-1	CSGRMGGTSGSRGQFF
TRBD1	TRBV2	TRBJ2-7	CASSTDRAYEQYF
-	TRBV3-1/TRBV3-2	TRBJ1-2	CASSQAVPQKGYTF
-	TRBV7-9	TRBJ1-3	CASSRGGSGNTIYF
TRBD2	TRBV7-2	TRBJ2-1	CASSLLAGVGNEQFF
TRBD1	TRBV27	TRBJ2-3	CASSKGQVRSTDTQYF
-	TRBV7-2	TRBJ1-3	CASSLAGRSGNTIYF
TRBD2	TRBV11-3	TRBJ2-7	CASSLVQAGVREQYF
TRBD1	TRBV6-1	TRBJ1-2	CASSERTGGNYGYTF
-	TRBV5-6	TRBJ2-7	CASSLGQVIYEQYF
TRBD1	TRBV5-1	TRBJ2-3	CASSKDRETHTQYF
TRBD1	TRBV11-1	TRBJ2-1	CASSLDLGTAYNEQFF
-	TRBV7-8	TRBJ1-1	CASSFNTGNTEAFF
TRBD2	TRBV30	TRBJ2-1	CAWAGLVVDEQFF
-	TRBV5-1	TRBJ2-7	CASSLARGAYEQYF